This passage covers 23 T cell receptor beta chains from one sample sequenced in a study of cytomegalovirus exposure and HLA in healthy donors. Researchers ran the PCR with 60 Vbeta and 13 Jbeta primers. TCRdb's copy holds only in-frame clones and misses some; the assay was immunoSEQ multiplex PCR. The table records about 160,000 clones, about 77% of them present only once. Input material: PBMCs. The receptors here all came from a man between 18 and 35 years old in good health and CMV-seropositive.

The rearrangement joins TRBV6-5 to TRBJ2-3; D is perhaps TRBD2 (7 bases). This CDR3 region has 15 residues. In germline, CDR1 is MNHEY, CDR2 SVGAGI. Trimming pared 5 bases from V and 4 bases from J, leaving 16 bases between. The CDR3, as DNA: TGTGCCAGCAGTCGTCTGATGGGGGGGCCAGATACGCAGTATTTT. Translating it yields CASSRLMGGPDTQYF.

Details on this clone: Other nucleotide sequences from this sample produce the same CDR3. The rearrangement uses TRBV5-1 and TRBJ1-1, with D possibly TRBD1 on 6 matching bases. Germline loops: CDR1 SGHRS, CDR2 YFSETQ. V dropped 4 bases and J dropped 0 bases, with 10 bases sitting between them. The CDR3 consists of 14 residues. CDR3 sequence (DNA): TGCGCCAGCAGCGGGGACACACTGAACACTGAAGCTTTCTTT. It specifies CASSGDTLNTEAFF. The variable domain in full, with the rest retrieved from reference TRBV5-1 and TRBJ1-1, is KAGVTQTPRYLIKTRGQQVTLSCSPISGHRSVSWYQQTPGQGLQFLFEYFSETQRNKGNFPGRFSGRQFSNSRSEMNVSTLELGDSALYLCASSGDTLNTEAFFGQGTRLTVV.

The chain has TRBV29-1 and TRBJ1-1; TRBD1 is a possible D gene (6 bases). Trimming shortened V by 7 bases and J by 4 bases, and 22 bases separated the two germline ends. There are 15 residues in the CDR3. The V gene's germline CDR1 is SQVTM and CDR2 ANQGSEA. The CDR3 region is CSANLRGSWSTEAFF. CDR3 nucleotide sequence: TGCAGCGCCAACCTCAGGGGCTCGTGGAGCACTGAAGCTTTCTTT. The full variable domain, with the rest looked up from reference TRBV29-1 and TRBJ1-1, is SAVISQKPSRDICQRGTSLTIQCQVDSQVTMMFWYRQQPGQSLTLIATANQGSEATYESGFVIDKFPISRPNLTFSTLTVSNMSPEDSSIYLCSANLRGSWSTEAFFGQGTRLTVV.

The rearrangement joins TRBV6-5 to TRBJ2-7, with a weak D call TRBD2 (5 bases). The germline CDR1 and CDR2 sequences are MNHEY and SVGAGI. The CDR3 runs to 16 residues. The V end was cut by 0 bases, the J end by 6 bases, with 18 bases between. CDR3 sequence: CASSYSRSGSGVEQYF. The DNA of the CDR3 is TGTGCCAGCAGTTACTCGAGATCGGGCAGCGGAGTCGAGCAGTACTTC.

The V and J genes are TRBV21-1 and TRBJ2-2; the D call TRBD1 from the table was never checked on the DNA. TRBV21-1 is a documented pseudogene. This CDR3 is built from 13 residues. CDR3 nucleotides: TGTGCCAGCCAAGGGGAAAACACCGGGGAGCTGTTTTTT. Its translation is CASQGENTGELFF.

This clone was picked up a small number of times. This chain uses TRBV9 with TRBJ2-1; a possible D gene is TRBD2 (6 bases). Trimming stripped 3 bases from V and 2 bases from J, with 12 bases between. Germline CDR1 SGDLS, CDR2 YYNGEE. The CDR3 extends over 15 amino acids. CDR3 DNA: TGTGCCAGCAGCGAAGCGGGCCCTACCTACAATGAGCAGTTCTTC. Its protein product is CASSEAGPTYNEQFF. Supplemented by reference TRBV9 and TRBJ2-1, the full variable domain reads DSGVTQTPKHLITATGQRVTLRCSPRSGDLSVYWYQQSLDQGLQFLIQYYNGEERAKGNILERFSAQQFPDLHSELNLSSLELGDSALYFCASSEAGPTYNEQFFGPGTRLTVL.

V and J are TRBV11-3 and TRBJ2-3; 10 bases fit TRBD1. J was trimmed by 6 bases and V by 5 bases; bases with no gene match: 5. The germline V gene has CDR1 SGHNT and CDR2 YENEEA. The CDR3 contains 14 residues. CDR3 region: CASSPGTGADTQYF. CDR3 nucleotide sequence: TGTGCCAGCAGCCCCGGGACAGGGGCGGATACGCAGTATTTT.

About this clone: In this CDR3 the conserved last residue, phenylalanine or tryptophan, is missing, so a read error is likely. The chain's CDR3 is CASSRARGIGSPLHL. The CDR3 DNA sequence: TGTGCCAGCAGCAGGGCCAGGGGGATAGGTTCACCCCTCCACCTT. The chain recombines TRBV27 with TRBJ1-6; 7 nucleotides line up with TRBD1. The germline V gene has CDR1 MNHEY and CDR2 SMNVEV (reference sequence). CDR3 length: 15 residues. Germline trimming cut 6 bases from V and 9 bases from J; bases unmatched to any gene: 11.

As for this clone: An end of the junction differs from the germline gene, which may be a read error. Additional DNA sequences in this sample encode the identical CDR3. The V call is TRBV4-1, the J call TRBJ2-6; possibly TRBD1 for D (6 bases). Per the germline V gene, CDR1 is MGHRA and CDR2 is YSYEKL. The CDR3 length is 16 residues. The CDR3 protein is CASSQEQGSGANVLTF. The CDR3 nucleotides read TGTGCCAGCAGCCAAGAACAGGGCTCCGGGGCCAACGTCCTGACTTTC.

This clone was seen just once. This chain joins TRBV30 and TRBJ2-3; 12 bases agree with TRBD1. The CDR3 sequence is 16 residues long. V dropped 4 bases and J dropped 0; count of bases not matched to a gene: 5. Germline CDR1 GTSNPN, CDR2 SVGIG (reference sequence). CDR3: CAWTDGTGGSTDTQYF. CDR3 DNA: TGTGCCTGGACCGACGGGACAGGGGGCAGCACAGATACGCAGTATTTT.

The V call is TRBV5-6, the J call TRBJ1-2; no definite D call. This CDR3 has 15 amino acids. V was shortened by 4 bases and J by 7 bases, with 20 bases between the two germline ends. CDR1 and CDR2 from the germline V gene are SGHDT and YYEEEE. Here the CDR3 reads CASSQFIYSPGGYTF. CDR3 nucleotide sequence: TGTGCCAGCAGCCAATTTATCTACAGCCCAGGTGGCTACACCTTC.

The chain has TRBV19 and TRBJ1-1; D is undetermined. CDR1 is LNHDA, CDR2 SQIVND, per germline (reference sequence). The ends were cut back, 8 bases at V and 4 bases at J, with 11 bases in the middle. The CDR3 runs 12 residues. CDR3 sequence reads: CASEVSGTEAFF. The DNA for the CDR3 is TGTGCCAGTGAGGTGTCGGGCACTGAAGCTTTCTTT.

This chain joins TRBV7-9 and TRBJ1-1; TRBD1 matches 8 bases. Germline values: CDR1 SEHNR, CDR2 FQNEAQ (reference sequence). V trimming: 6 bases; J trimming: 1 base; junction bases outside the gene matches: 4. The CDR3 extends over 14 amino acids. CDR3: CASSPDRANTEAFF. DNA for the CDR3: TGTGCCAGCAGTCCGGACAGGGCGAACACTGAAGCTTTCTTT.

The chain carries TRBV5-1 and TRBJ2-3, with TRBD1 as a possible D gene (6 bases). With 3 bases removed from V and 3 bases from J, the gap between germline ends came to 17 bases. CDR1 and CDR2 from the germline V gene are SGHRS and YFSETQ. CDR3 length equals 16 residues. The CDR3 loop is CASSWGHPGNTDTQYF. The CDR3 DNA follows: TGCGCCAGCAGCTGGGGACACCCGGGTAATACAGATACGCAGTATTTT.

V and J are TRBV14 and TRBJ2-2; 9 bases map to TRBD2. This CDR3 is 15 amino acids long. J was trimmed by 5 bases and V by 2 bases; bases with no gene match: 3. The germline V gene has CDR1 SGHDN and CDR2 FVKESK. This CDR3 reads CASSQSGGYTGELFF. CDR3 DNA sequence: TGTGCCAGCAGCCAAAGCGGGGGGTATACCGGGGAGCTGTTTTTT.

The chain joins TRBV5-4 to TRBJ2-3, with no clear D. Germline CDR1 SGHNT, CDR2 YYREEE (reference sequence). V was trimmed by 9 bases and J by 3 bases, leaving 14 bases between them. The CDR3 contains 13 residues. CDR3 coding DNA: TGTGCCACCTCGATTCCTAGTACAGATACGCAGTATTTT. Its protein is CATSIPSTDTQYF.

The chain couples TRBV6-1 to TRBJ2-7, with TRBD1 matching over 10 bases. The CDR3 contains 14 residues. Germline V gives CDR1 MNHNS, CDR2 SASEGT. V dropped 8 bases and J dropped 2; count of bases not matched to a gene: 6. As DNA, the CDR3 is TGTGCCAGCGATCGCGGACAGGGGGCCTACGAGCAGTACTTC. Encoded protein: CASDRGQGAYEQYF.

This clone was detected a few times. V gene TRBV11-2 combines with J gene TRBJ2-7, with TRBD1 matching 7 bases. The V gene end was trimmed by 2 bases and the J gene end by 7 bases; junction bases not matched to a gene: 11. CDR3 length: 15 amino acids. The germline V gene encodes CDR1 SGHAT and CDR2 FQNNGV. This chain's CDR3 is CASSLSATGNWEQYF. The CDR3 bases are TGTGCCAGCAGCTTATCGGCGACAGGGAACTGGGAGCAGTACTTC.

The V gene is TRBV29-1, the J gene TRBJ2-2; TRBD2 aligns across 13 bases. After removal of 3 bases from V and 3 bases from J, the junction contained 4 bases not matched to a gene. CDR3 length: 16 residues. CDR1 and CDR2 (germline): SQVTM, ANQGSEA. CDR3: CSVEGLAGTHTGELFF. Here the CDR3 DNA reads TGCAGCGTTGAGGGACTAGCGGGGACACACACCGGGGAGCTGTTTTTT.

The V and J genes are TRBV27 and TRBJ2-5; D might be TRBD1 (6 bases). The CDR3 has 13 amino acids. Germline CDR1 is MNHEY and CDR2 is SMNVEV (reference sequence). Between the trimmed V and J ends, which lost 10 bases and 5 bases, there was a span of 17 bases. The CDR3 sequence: CATRRAGAETQYF. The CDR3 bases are TGTGCCACCCGCAGAGCAGGGGCCGAGACCCAGTACTTC.

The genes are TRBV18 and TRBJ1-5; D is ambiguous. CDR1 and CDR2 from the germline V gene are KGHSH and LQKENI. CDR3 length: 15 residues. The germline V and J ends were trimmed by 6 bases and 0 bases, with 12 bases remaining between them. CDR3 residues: CASSLTVDSNQPQHF. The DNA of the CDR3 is TGTGCCAGCTCTCTTACAGTGGATAGCAATCAGCCCCAGCATTTT.

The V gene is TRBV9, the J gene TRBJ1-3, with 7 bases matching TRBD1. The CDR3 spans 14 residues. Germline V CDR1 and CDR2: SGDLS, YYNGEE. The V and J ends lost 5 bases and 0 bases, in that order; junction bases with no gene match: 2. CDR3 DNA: TGTGCCAGCAGGGGACAGAGCTCTGGAAACACCATATATTTT. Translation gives CASRGQSSGNTIYF.

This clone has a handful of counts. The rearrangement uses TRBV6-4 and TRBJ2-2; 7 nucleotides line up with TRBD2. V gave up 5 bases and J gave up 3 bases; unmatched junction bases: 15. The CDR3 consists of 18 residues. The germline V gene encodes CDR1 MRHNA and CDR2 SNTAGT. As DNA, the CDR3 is TGTGCCAGCAGTCCAAGCTTCAGGGAGGGTTCGGACACCGGGGAGCTGTTTTTT. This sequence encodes CASSPSFREGSDTGELFF.